Listed below are T cell receptor beta chains from one sample, sequenced in a study of blood T cell repertoires in COVID-19. The method was immunoSEQ multiplex PCR; TCRdb's version includes in-frame clones alone and lacks a portion of them. Among approximately 500,000 clones, over 75% were seen once, and the ten largest hold less than 2%. The material sequenced was PBMCs or T cells enriched from blood (not recorded which). The receptors come from a woman aged 40 to 49 who had recovered from COVID-19. Each CDR3 is given with its conserved first and last residue. Fields, in order: clone size, D gene, J gene, V gene, CDR3 DNA, CDR3 protein. D genes are given only for firm matches. Clone size is stated in some rows and not others, as once, few, many or a class when expanded.

>.|TRBD2|TRBJ2-4|TRBV6-2/TRBV6-3
TGTGCCAGCAGTTACGTCGGGAGGGCCGGCATTCAGTACTTC
CASSYVGRAGIQYF
>.|.|TRBJ1-4|TRBV10-3
TGTGCCATCAGTGGGGGGCATAATGAAAAACTGTTTTTT
CAISGGHNEKLFF
>.|.|TRBJ2-1|TRBV29-1
TGCAGCGCGGTCAGGGGTAATTCCTACAATGAGCAGTTCTTC
CSAVRGNSYNEQFF
>.|.|TRBJ1-1|TRBV19
TGTGCCAGTATAGCCAGGAACACTGAAGCTTTCTTT
CASIARNTEAFF
>.|.|TRBJ1-5|TRBV30
TGTGCCTGGAGTGTACGAACAGGAAAAATCATTGTACCCCAGCATTTT
CAWSVRTGKIIVPQHF
>once|.|TRBJ1-5|TRBV12-3/TRBV12-4
TGTGCCAGCAGTTCCGTGAGGCATCAGCCCCAGCATTTT
CASSSVRHQPQHF
>once|.|TRBJ2-1|TRBV29-1
TGCAGCGTGGCGACAGGAGAGCAGTTCTTC
CSVATGEQFF
>.|.|TRBJ2-5|TRBV7-6
TGTGCCAGCAGCTCAATCCGACAGGTTCAAGAGACCCAGTACTTC
CASSSIRQVQETQYF
>once|.|TRBJ2-3|TRBV5-5
TGTGCCAGCAGCTCTACAGGTAGCACAGATACGCAGTATTTT
CASSSTGSTDTQYF
>.|.|TRBJ2-2|TRBV11-3
TGTGCCAGCAGCCTTAGCTTCGGGGAGCTGTTTTTT
CASSLSFGELFF
>few|TRBD2|TRBJ2-1|TRBV5-1
TGCGCCAGCAGCCTTCGGACTAGCGTCTCCTACAATGAGCAGTTCTTC
CASSLRTSVSYNEQFF
>.|.|TRBJ2-5|TRBV7-2
TGTGCCAGCAGCTTAGTCGCGGGGAGCGAGACCCAGTACTTC
CASSLVAGSETQYF
>.|.|TRBJ1-1|TRBV4-2
TGTGCCAGCAGCCCGACACAACTCATGAACACTGAAGCTTTCTTT
CASSPTQLMNTEAFF
>once|.|TRBJ1-3|TRBV4-1
TGCGCCAGCAGCTACGGGAGTTCTGGAAACACCATATATTTT
CASSYGSSGNTIYF
>.|TRBD1|TRBJ1-3|TRBV19
TGTGCCAGTAAAACAGGGGGCCAGACTGGAAACACCATATATTTT
CASKTGGQTGNTIYF
>many|TRBD2|TRBJ2-7|TRBV29-1
TGCAGCGTGGGGACTAGCGGCTACGAGCAGTACTTC
CSVGTSGYEQYF
>once|.|TRBJ2-5|TRBV5-8
TGTGCCAGCAGCTTACCGGGACATAAAGAGACCCAGTACTTC
CASSLPGHKETQYF
>.|TRBD2|TRBJ2-1|TRBV7-2
TGTGCCAGCAGCCCCCTTAGCGGGATGACGTACAATGAGCAGTTCTTC
CASSPLSGMTYNEQFF
>.|.|TRBJ2-7|TRBV7-9
TGTGCCAGCAGCTTACCTCCTCTGGGGGGGGCTGAGCAGTACTTC
CASSLPPLGGAEQYF
>few|.|TRBJ1-1|TRBV7-4
TGTGCCAGCAAGAGGGGGTTTGAAGCTTTCTTT
CASKRGFEAFF
>.|.|TRBJ2-3|TRBV5-1
TGCGCCAGCAGCTTCTCCGGGACTGCGACAGATACGCAGTATTTT
CASSFSGTATDTQYF
>.|.|TRBJ1-1|TRBV10-3
TGTGCCATCAGCCGACAGTCGATGAACACTGAAGCTTTCTTT
CAISRQSMNTEAFF
>.|TRBD1|TRBJ1-1|TRBV11-3
TGTGCCAGCAGTTTCGGGACAGACTACACTGAAGCTTTCTTT
CASSFGTDYTEAFF
>.|.|TRBJ1-1|TRBV28
TGTGCCAGCAGCCCTCAGGAGACTATTGAAGCTTTCTTT
CASSPQETIEAFF
>.|TRBD1|TRBJ1-1|TRBV27
TGTGCCAGCAGTCCCCGACAGGGGAACACTGAAGCTTTCTTT
CASSPRQGNTEAFF
>.|.|TRBJ1-5|TRBV29-1
TGCAGCGTTGAATTGGGGGGGTATAGCAATCAGCCCCAGCATTTT
CSVELGGYSNQPQHF
>.|TRBD2|TRBJ2-5|TRBV11-2
TGTGCCAGCAGCTTAGCGCCTAGCGGGGGGGAGACCCAGTACTTC
CASSLAPSGGETQYF
>.|.|TRBJ2-3|TRBV5-6
TGTGCCAGCAGCTTGAGTGGGAGTATAAGCACAGATACGCAGTATTTT
CASSLSGSISTDTQYF
>.|.|TRBJ2-5|TRBV18
TGTGCCAGCGTCGGGGGCGGGAGAGAGACCCAGTACTTC
CASVGGGRETQYF
>.|TRBD1|TRBJ1-1|TRBV19
TGTGCCAGTAGTTTTCAGACAGGGGGCACTGAAGCTTTCTTT
CASSFQTGGTEAFF
>.|TRBD2|TRBJ2-3|TRBV7-9
TGTGCCAGCATAGCGGGAGGTACAGATACGCAGTATTTT
CASIAGGTDTQYF
>.|.|TRBJ2-3|TRBV4-2
TGTGCCAGCAGCCTAGGCCCCGGGACAAACACAGGGACAGATACGCAGTATTTT
CASSLGPGTNTGTDTQYF
>.|.|TRBJ1-5|TRBV27
TGTGCCAGCAGTTTGAGGGGGAATCAGCCCCAGCATTTT
CASSLRGNQPQHF
>.|.|TRBJ2-7|TRBV6-2/TRBV6-3
TGTGCCAGCAGTTCTACTAGCGAGCAGTACTTC
CASSSTSEQYF
>.|.|TRBJ2-3|TRBV7-6
TGTGCCAGCAGCTCAAGACTGTCCGATACGCAGTATTTT
CASSSRLSDTQYF